Sequencing of this TCR beta chain was carried out in a study of T cells expressing NK-cell markers. On the study more broadly: Serological testing identified most of the eight sequenced donors as HCMV-seropositive and one as seronegative. Study-wide results and limits: NKG2C+ dominant clonotype frequencies in five or six donors were about 1.0-8% of CD8+ T cells.

From the 5' RACE reads, TCRdb lists one entry per CDR3 protein and no DNA. The sample includes a few hundred thousand distinct CDR3 sequences. Of note for this clonotype: Its antigen is unknown.

The CDR3 extends over 16 amino acids. Germline V lookup: CDR1 SGHRS, CDR2 YFSETQ. The sequence derives from a man aged 18 to 69 in good health. The rearrangement uses TRBV5-1 and TRBJ2-2; as DNA is missing, the TRBD2 call by TCRdb cannot be tested. Material: blood T cells: a sorted CD56 or NKG2C T cell subset, CD4+ or CD8+ T cells, or bulk PBMC T cells (not recorded which). CDR3 protein: CASSGLAGLNTGELFF.